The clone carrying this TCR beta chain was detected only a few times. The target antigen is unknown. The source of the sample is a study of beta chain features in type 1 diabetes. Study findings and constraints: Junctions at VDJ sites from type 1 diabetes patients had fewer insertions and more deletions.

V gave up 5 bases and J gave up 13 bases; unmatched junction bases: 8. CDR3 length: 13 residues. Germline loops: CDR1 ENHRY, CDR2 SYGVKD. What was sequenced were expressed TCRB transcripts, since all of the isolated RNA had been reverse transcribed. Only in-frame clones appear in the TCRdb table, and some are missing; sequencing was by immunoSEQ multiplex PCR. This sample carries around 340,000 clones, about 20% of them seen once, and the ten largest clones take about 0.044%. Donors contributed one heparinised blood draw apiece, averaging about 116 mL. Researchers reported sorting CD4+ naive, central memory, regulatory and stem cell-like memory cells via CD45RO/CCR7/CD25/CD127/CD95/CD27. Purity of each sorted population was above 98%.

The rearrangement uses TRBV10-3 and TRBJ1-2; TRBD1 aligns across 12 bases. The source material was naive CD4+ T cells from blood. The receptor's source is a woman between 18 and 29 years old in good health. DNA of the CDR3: TGTGCCATCAGTACGGGACAGGGGGCTTGGAGCACCTTC. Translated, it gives CAISTGQGAWSTF.